This is a list of T cell receptor beta chains from one sample in a study of T cell changes during pregnancy in multiple sclerosis. Using immunoSEQ multiplex PCR, the repertoire was profiled, and TCRdb retains in-frame clones only, with some absent. The table shows 30,000 to 40,000 clones, with 90% to 95% occurring only once. The sample consisted of CD8+ T cells from peripheral blood mononuclear cells, taken in the second trimester of pregnancy. All receptors derive from a female donor with multiple sclerosis, enrolled in a pregnancy study. The conserved cysteine and the conserved F or W are not part of the CDR3 here.

V	J	CDR3
TRBV7-9	TRBJ1-2	ASSLVHEGYYGYT
TRBV7-9	TRBJ1-5	ASSLGLYGGAEQPQH
TRBV2	TRBJ2-5	ATDPSGRNQETQY
TRBV29-1	TRBJ2-1	SVVLRDYNEQF
TRBV7-9	TRBJ2-1	ASSLARNRGPSYNEQF
TRBV2	TRBJ2-4	ASSRWAKNIQY
TRBV5-1	TRBJ2-7	ASSSSWGPYEQY
TRBV29-1	TRBJ2-7	SVEDAGKGYEQY
TRBV6-6	TRBJ2-7	ASSYPDRSSSYEQY
TRBV6-1	TRBJ2-7	ASTGAVSYEQY
TRBV11-2	TRBJ2-7	ASSAGTGGFGQY
TRBV4-2	TRBJ1-2	ASSQDFRQRFYGYT
TRBV4-2	TRBJ1-1	ASSQETGMNTEAF